The following is a TCR beta chain sequence with its context. In the original processing: Estimation of nucleated cell counts was performed using reference gene primer amplification. The protocol was immunoSEQ multiplex PCR, while the TCRdb copy is restricted to in-frame clones and leaves out a portion. V and J calls plus clone size are reproduced from that table; the DNA served to infer D and trimming. The data show a few hundred thousand clones, 84% seen once. V was pared by 1 base and J by 1 base, with 11 bases between. CDR3 length: 16 amino acids. The germline gives CDR1 SGHAT, CDR2 FQNNGV. This record belongs to a study of blood T cell repertoires in COVID-19. Study background: Researchers got acute and convalescent COVID-19 samples from the United States, Italy and Spain. PBMCs, B-cell-depleted T cells, or T cells provided the cDNA or gDNA that made up the material.

The receptor's source is a woman aged 40-49 years who had recovered from COVID-19. The chain uses TRBV11-2 and TRBJ2-1; D not certain. Sequenced: peripheral blood. In DNA form, the CDR3 reads TGTGCCAGCAGCTTAGCAAACAGCCGTTCCTACAATGAGCAGTTCTTC. Translating gives CASSLANSRSYNEQFF.